The clone carrying this T cell receptor (beta chain) showed up just once. Using immunoSEQ multiplex PCR, the repertoire was profiled, and TCRdb retains in-frame clones only, with some absent. The sample contains 2 million to 2.5 million clones, more than 85% of which appear only once. This entry is derived from a study of shared clonotypes between healthy human individuals. Overall study: Two women and a few men aged 18 to 49 served as donors.

V shed 5 bases, J shed 0 bases, and the junction held 3 bases outside the gene matches. The germline V gene encodes CDR1 SGHTA and CDR2 FQGTGA. The CDR3 is 14 residues long. The rearrangement uses TRBV7-3 and TRBJ1-2; 7 nucleotides match TRBD1. What was sequenced was naive CD4+ T cells from PBMCs. Regarding subset: CD45RA+ positively selected. The TCR comes from a man aged 18 to 30 in good health. Some clones in this sample may be carry-over from other donors' samples. CDR3 protein: CASSQGTANYGYTF. The DNA for the CDR3 is TGTGCCAGCAGCCAAGGGACAGCTAACTATGGCTACACCTTC.